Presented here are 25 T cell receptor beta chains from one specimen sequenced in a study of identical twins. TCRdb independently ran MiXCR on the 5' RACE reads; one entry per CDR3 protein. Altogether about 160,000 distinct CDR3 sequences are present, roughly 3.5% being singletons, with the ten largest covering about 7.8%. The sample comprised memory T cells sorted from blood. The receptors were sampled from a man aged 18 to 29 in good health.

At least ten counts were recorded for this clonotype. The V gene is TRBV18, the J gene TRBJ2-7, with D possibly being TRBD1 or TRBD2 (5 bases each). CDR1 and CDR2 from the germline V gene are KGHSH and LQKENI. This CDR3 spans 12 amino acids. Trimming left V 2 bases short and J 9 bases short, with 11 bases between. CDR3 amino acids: CASSPSTGGQYF. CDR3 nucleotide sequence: TGTGCCAGCTCACCAAGTACAGGAGGGCAGTACTTC. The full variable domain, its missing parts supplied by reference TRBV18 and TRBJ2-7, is NAGVMQNPRHLVRRRGQEARLRCSPMKGHSHVYWYRQLPEEGLKFMVYLQKENIIDESGMPKERFSAEFPKEGPSILRIQQVVRGDSAAYFCASSPSTGGQYFGPGTRLTVT.

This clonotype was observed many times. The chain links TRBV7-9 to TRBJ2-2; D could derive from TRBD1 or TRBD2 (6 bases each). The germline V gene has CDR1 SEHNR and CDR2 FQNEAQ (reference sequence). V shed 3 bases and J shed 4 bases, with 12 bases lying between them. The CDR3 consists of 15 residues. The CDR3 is CASSFQPGATGELFF. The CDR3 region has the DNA TGTGCCAGCAGCTTTCAACCGGGGGCCACCGGGGAGCTGTTTTTT. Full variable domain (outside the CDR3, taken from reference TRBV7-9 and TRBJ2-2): DTGVSQNPRHKITKRGQNVTFRCDPISEHNRLYWYRQTLGQGPEFLTYFQNEAQLEKSRLLSDRFSAERPKGSFSTLEIQRTEQGDSAMYLCASSFQPGATGELFFGEGSRLTVL.

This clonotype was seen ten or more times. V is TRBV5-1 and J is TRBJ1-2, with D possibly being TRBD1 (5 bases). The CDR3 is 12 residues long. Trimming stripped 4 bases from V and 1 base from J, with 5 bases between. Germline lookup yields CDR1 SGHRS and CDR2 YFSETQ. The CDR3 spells CASSQGNYGYTF. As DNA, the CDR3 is TGCGCCAGCAGCCAGGGTAACTATGGCTACACCTTC.

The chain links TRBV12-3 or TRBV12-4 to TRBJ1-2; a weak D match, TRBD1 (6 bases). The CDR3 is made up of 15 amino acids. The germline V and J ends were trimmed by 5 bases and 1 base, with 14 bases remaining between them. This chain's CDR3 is CASSLGAAFNYGYTF. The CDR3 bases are TGTGCCAGCAGTCTGGGGGCGGCTTTTAACTATGGCTACACCTTC.

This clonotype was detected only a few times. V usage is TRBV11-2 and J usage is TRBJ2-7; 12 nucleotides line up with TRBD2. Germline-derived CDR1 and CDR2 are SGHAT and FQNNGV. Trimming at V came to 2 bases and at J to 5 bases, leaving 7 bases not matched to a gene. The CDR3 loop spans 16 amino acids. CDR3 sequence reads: CASSLRPSGRADEQYF. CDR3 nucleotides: TGTGCCAGCAGCTTACGCCCTAGCGGGAGGGCCGACGAGCAGTACTTC.

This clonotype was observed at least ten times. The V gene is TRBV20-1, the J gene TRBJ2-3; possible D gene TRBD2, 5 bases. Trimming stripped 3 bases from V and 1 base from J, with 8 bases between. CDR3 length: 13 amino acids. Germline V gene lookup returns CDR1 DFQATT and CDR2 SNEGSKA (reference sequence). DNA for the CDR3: TGCAGTGCTAGTCGGGGTGGCACAGATACGCAGTATTTT. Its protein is CSASRGGTDTQYF.

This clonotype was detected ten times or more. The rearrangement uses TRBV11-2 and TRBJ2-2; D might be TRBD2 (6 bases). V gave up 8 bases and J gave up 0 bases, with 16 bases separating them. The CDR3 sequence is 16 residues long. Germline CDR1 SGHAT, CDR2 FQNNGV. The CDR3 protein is CASGLLRGANTGELFF. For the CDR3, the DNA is TGTGCCAGCGGCCTTTTGCGGGGTGCGAACACCGGGGAGCTGTTTTTT.

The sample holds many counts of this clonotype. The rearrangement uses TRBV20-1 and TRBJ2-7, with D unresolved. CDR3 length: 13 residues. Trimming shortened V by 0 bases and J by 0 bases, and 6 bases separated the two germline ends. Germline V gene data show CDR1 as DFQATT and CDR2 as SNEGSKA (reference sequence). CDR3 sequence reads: CSARDLNSYEQYV. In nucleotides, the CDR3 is TGCAGTGCTAGAGATCTGAACTCCTACGAGCAGTACGTC.

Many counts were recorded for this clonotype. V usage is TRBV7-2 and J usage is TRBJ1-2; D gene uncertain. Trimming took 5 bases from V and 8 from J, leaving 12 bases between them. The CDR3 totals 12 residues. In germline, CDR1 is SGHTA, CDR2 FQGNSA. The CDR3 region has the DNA TGTGCCAGCAGCCAAGGAGCCAAAGGCTACACCTTC. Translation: CASSQGAKGYTF.

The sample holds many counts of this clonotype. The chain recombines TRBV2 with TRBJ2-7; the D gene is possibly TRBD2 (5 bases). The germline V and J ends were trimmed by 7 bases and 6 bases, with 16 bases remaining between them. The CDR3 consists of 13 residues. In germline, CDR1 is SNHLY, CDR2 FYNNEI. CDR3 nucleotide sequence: TGTGCCAGCACCCTCACGGGGTCGGGCGAGCAGTACTTC. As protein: CASTLTGSGEQYF.

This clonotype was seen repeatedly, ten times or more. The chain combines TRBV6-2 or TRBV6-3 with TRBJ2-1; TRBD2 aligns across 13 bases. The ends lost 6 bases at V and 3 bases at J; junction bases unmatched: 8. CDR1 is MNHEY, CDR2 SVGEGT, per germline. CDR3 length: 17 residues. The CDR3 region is CASRIGLAGVGYNEQFF. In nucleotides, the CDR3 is TGTGCCAGCAGAATTGGACTAGCGGGAGTTGGCTACAATGAGCAGTTCTTC.

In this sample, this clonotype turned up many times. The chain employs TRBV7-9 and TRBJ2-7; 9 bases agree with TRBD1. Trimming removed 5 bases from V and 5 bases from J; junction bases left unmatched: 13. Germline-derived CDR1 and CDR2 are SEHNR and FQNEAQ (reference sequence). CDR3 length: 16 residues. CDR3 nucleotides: TGTGCCAGCAGCGCATTACCGGGACAGGGAGACCACGAGCAGTACTTC. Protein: CASSALPGQGDHEQYF.

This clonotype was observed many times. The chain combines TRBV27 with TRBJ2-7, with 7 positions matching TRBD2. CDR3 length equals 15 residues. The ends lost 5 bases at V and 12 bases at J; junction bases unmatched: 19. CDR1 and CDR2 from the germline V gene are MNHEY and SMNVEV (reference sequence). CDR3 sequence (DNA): TGTGCCAGCAGTGCTTTTAACCGGGACTATAGGAGGGCGTACTTC. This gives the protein CASSAFNRDYRRAYF.

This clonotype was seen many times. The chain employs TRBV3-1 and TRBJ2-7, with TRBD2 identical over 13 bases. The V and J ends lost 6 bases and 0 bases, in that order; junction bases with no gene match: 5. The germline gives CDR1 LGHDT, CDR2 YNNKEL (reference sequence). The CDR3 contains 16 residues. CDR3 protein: CASRSTSGRSSYEQYF. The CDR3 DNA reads TGTGCCAGCAGGTCGACTAGCGGGAGGTCCTCCTACGAGCAGTACTTC.

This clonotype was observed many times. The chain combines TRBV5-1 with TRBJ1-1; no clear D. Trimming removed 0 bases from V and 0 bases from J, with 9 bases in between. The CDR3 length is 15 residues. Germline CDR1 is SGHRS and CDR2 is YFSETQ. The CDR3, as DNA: TGCGCCAGCAGCTTGGGTCGGCTAATGAACACTGAAGCTTTCTTT. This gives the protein CASSLGRLMNTEAFF.

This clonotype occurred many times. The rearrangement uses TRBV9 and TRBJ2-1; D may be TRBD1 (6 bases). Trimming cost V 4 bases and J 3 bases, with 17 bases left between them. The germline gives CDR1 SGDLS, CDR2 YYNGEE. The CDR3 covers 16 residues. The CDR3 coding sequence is TGTGCCAGCAGCCCCACCTCCGGGACACTCTACAATGAGCAGTTCTTC. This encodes CASSPTSGTLYNEQFF.

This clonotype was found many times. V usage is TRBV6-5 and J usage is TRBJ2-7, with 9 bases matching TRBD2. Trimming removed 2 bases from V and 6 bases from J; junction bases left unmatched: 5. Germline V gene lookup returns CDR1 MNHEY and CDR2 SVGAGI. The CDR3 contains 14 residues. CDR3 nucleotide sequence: TGTGCCAGCAGTTACAAAGCGGGGGGTGGCGAGCAGTACGTC. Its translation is CASSYKAGGGEQYV.

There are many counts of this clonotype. The CDR3 region is CASSLGQSSGNTIYF. CDR3 in DNA: TGTGCCAGCAGTCTTGGACAGAGCTCTGGAAACACCATATATTTT. The chain is built from TRBV6-1 and TRBJ1-3; D is perhaps TRBD1 (6 bases). In germline, CDR1 is MNHNS, CDR2 SASEGT. CDR3 size: 15 residues. Trimming took 5 bases from V and 0 from J, leaving 11 bases between them.

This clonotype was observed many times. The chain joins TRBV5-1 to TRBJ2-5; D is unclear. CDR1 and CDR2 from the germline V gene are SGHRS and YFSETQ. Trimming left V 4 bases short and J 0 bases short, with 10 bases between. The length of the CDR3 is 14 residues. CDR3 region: CASSPHSHQETQYF. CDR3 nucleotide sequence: TGCGCCAGCAGCCCCCACAGTCACCAAGAGACCCAGTACTTC.

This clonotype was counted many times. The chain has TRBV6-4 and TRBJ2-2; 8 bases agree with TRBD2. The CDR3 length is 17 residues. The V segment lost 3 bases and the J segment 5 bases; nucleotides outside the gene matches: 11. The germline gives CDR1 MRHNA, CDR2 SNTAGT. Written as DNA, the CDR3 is TGTGCCAGCAGTGATCGGGCTCTAGCGGGCAGTACCGGGGAGCTGTTTTTT. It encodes CASSDRALAGSTGELFF.

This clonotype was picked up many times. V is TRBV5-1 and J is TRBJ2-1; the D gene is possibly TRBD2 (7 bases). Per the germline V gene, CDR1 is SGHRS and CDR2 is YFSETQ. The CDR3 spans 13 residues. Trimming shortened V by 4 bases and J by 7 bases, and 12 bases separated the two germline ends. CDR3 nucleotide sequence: TGCGCCAGCAGCAAGGGGGGGGGGAATGAGCAGTTCTTC. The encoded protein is CASSKGGGNEQFF. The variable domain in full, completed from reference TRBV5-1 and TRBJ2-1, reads KAGVTQTPRYLIKTRGQQVTLSCSPISGHRSVSWYQQTPGQGLQFLFEYFSETQRNKGNFPGRFSGRQFSNSRSEMNVSTLELGDSALYLCASSKGGGNEQFFGPGTRLTVL.

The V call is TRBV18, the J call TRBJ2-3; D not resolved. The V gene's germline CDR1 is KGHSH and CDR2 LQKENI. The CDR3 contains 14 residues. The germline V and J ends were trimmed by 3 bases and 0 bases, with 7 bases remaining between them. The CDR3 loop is CASSPYTSTDTQYF. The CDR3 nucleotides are TGTGCCAGCTCACCGTATACTAGCACAGATACGCAGTATTTT.

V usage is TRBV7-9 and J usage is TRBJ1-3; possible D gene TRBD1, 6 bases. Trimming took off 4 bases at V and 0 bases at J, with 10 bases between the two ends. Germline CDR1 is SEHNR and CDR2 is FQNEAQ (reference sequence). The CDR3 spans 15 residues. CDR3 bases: TGTGCCAGCAGCTCCAACAGGGCCTCTGGAAACACCATATATTTT. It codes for CASSSNRASGNTIYF.

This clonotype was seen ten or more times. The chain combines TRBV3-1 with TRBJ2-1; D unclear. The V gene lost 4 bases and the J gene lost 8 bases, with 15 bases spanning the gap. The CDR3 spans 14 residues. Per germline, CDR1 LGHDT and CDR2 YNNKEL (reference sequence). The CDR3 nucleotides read TGTGCCAGCAGCCCGTTACCCAGCGCCTATGAGCAGTTCTTC. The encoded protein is CASSPLPSAYEQFF.

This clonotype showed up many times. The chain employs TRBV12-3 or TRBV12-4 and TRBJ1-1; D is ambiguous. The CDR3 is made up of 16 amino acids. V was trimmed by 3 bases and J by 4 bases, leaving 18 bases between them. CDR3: CASSFLRRVMATEAFF. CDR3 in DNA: TGTGCCAGCAGTTTTCTGCGGCGGGTCATGGCCACTGAAGCTTTCTTT.